This TCR beta chain came from a study of cytomegalovirus exposure and HLA in healthy donors. Germline assignment: CDR1 MDHEN and CDR2 SYDVKM. V was pared by 5 bases and J by 5 bases, with 17 bases of the junction left unmatched. The length of the CDR3 is 18 residues. Amplification used 60 Vbeta primers and 13 Jbeta primers. Using immunoSEQ multiplex PCR, the repertoire was profiled, and TCRdb retains in-frame clones only, with some absent. The sample consists of about 160,000 clones, 75% to 90% of them appearing once. Input material: PBMCs. This receptor was identified in a woman aged 18 to 35 in good health and CMV-seronegative. The V and J genes are TRBV28 and TRBJ2-2, with 7 positions matching TRBD2. CDR3 sequence: CASSSRDYYSIGTGELFF. CDR3 bases: TGTGCCAGCAGTAGCCGGGACTACTATTCTATAGGGACCGGGGAGCTGTTTTTT.